The rows below give T cell receptor beta chains drawn from one sample of a study of identical twins. TCRdb ran MiXCR on the 5' RACE reads and lists one entry per CDR3 protein. The sample lists 600,000 to 800,000 distinct CDR3 sequences; 21% were seen once. This sample was also put to use in a study of T cells expressing NK-cell markers.

Source material: PBMCs. The receptors were sampled from a woman aged 18-29 years in good health. CDR3s include the opening cysteine and the closing phenylalanine or tryptophan. Fields, in order: clone size, V gene, J gene, D gene, CDR3 DNA, CDR3 protein. A D gene is named only where the DNA matches it firmly. The size entry is marked missing in some rows and otherwise reads once, few, many or a size class.

clone size: few
V gene: TRBV6-1
J gene: TRBJ2-7
D gene: -
CDR3 DNA: TGTGCCAGCAGTCGCCCGGGGAGCCTATTGAAGTACTTC
CDR3 protein: CASSRPGSLLKYF

clone size: many
V gene: TRBV20-1
J gene: TRBJ1-1
D gene: -
CDR3 DNA: TGCAGTGCAAAGAGGAACACTGAAGCTTTCTTT
CDR3 protein: CSAKRNTEAFF

clone size: -
V gene: TRBV6-2/TRBV6-3
J gene: TRBJ2-3
D gene: -
CDR3 DNA: TGTGCCAGCAGTTACGCCGGTACGCAGTATTTT
CDR3 protein: CASSYAGTQYF

clone size: few
V gene: TRBV29-1
J gene: TRBJ2-1
D gene: -
CDR3 DNA: TGCAGCGTTGAACAGGGGAAGGACTCCTACAATGAGCAGTTCTTC
CDR3 protein: CSVEQGKDSYNEQFF

clone size: -
V gene: TRBV11-1
J gene: TRBJ2-2
D gene: TRBD2
CDR3 DNA: TGTGCCAGCAGTTTTCCGAAGACTAGCGGGGGGGCGCCCGGGGAGCTGTTTTTT
CDR3 protein: CASSFPKTSGGAPGELFF

clone size: -
V gene: TRBV4-1
J gene: TRBJ2-1
D gene: TRBD2
CDR3 DNA: TGCGCCAGCAGCCAAGGGATCCCGGGACTAGCGGGAATCTATGAGCAGTTCTTC
CDR3 protein: CASSQGIPGLAGIYEQFF

clone size: -
V gene: TRBV2
J gene: TRBJ2-1
D gene: -
CDR3 DNA: TGTGCCAGCACCGCGGACCGTTACAATGAGCAGTTCTTC
CDR3 protein: CASTADRYNEQFF

clone size: many
V gene: TRBV2
J gene: TRBJ2-7
D gene: -
CDR3 DNA: TGTGCCAGCAGTGAAGATTACGGCCCCTACGAGCAGTACTTC
CDR3 protein: CASSEDYGPYEQYF

clone size: many
V gene: TRBV12-3/TRBV12-4
J gene: TRBJ1-1
D gene: -
CDR3 DNA: TGTGCCAGCGGGAGGAGGAACACTGAAGCTTTCTTT
CDR3 protein: CASGRRNTEAFF

clone size: many
V gene: TRBV7-7
J gene: TRBJ2-2
D gene: -
CDR3 DNA: TGTGCCACTCGGAGAGGCACCGGGGAGCTGTTTTTT
CDR3 protein: CATRRGTGELFF

clone size: -
V gene: TRBV20-1
J gene: TRBJ2-1
D gene: -
CDR3 DNA: TGCAGTGCTAGAGCGAACTACCAGCAGTTCTTC
CDR3 protein: CSARANYQQFF

clone size: few
V gene: TRBV5-1
J gene: TRBJ2-7
D gene: -
CDR3 DNA: TGCGCCAGCAGACGTGACGGAGTGAACTCCTACGAGCAGTACTTC
CDR3 protein: CASRRDGVNSYEQYF

clone size: once
V gene: TRBV9
J gene: TRBJ2-5
D gene: -
CDR3 DNA: TGTGCCAGCAGCGTAGATGTCGGGCGGGCGGAGACCCAGTACTTC
CDR3 protein: CASSVDVGRAETQYF

clone size: -
V gene: TRBV5-1
J gene: TRBJ2-3
D gene: -
CDR3 DNA: TGCGCCAGCAGCTTTAAGACAGGGAGGGAGACAGATACGCAGTATTTT
CDR3 protein: CASSFKTGRETDTQYF

clone size: few
V gene: TRBV12-3/TRBV12-4
J gene: TRBJ1-3
D gene: -
CDR3 DNA: TGTGCCAGCAGTTTGGATGGTGCGGGAACCTTTAACACCATATATTTT
CDR3 protein: CASSLDGAGTFNTIYF

clone size: few
V gene: TRBV12-3/TRBV12-4
J gene: TRBJ2-7
D gene: TRBD2
CDR3 DNA: TGTGCCAGCAGCCCTGGGGAGGGCGAGCAGTACTTC
CDR3 protein: CASSPGEGEQYF

clone size: few
V gene: TRBV25-1
J gene: TRBJ2-7
D gene: -
CDR3 DNA: TGTGCCAGCAGTTCCTTGAACGAGCAGTACTTC
CDR3 protein: CASSSLNEQYF